The 24 T cell receptor beta chains below all came from one sample that was sequenced in a study of identical twins. One entry per CDR3 protein results from TCRdb running MiXCR on the 5' RACE reads. The repertoire holds around 530,000 distinct CDR3 sequences, with over 12% as singletons. The data also belong to a second study, concerning yellow fever vaccine responses in identical twins.

The sample taken for sequencing was CD4+ T cells sorted from blood. These TCRs come from a woman between 18 and 30 years old in good health.

This clonotype was observed a handful of times. The chain uses TRBV5-6 and TRBJ2-7; 9 bases align to TRBD2. This CDR3 is built from 14 residues. The ends lost 7 bases at V and 3 bases at J; junction bases unmatched: 8. From germline, CDR1 is SGHDT and CDR2 YYEEEE. CDR3 sequence: CASRRLAGNYEQYF. In DNA form, the CDR3 reads TGTGCCAGCCGGCGTCTAGCGGGAAACTACGAGCAGTACTTC.

The chain employs TRBV24-1 and TRBJ2-5, with a possible D match to TRBD2 (6 bases). Trimming cost V 6 bases and J 3 bases, with 16 bases left between them. The CDR3 consists of 15 residues. The germline V gene encodes CDR1 KGHDR and CDR2 SFDVKD. For the CDR3, the DNA is TGTGCCACCAGTATAGCGGCGAACACTGAAGAGACCCAGTACTTC. Protein sequence: CATSIAANTEETQYF.

This clonotype was detected only a few times. This chain links TRBV12-5 with TRBJ2-3, with 10 bases identical to TRBD2. Germline CDR1 LGHNT, CDR2 FRNRAP. The ends lost 6 bases at V and 0 bases at J; junction bases unmatched: 6. CDR3 length: 16 residues. CDR3 sequence reads: CASGQGTSASTDTQYF. DNA of the CDR3: TGTGCTAGTGGACAAGGGACTAGCGCCAGCACAGATACGCAGTATTTT.

This clonotype was seen only a few times. The chain links TRBV20-1 to TRBJ2-7, with D tentatively TRBD1 (5 bases). Germline CDR1 reads DFQATT; CDR2 reads SNEGSKA (reference sequence). Trimming stripped 5 bases from V and 6 bases from J, with 11 bases between. This CDR3 spans 11 amino acids. CDR3 residues: CSAEQGSEQYF. DNA of the CDR3: TGCAGTGCTGAGCAGGGCAGCGAGCAGTACTTC.

This clonotype was recorded a few times. The chain is built from TRBV12-3 or TRBV12-4 and TRBJ1-3, with TRBD1 matching 9 bases. The V gene end was trimmed by 7 bases and the J gene end by 3 bases; junction bases not matched to a gene: 10. This CDR3 has 16 residues. The CDR3 DNA sequence: TGTGCCAGCAACCTATTGGGGACAGGGTATGGAAACACCATATATTTT. It is translated as CASNLLGTGYGNTIYF.

This chain uses TRBV20-1 with TRBJ2-6, with 9 bases matching TRBD1. Germline CDR1 and CDR2: DFQATT and SNEGSKA (reference sequence). The CDR3 runs to 16 residues. The V and J ends lost 3 bases and 4 bases, in that order; junction bases with no gene match: 7. The CDR3, as DNA: TGCAGTGCTAGTTTGGGACAGGGTTCGGGGGCCAACGTCCTGACTTTC. Its translation is CSASLGQGSGANVLTF.

This rearrangement joins TRBV6-5 to TRBJ2-2; D not resolved. V was cut by 2 bases and J by 4 bases, with 8 bases left in between. The CDR3 loop spans 14 amino acids. CDR1 is MNHEY, CDR2 SVGAGI, per germline. The chain's CDR3 is CASSYAPTTGELFF. Written as DNA, the CDR3 is TGTGCCAGCAGTTACGCCCCCACCACCGGGGAGCTGTTTTTT.

This clonotype was picked up a small number of times. The CDR3 sequence: CASSVVGTAGEQYF. CDR3 DNA: TGTGCCAGCAGCGTGGTAGGGACCGCTGGAGAGCAGTACTTC. This chain uses TRBV11-3 with TRBJ2-7; perhaps D is TRBD1 or TRBD2 (5 bases each). Germline-derived CDR1 and CDR2 are SGHNT and YENEEA. The length of the CDR3 is 14 residues. V lost 5 bases, J lost 7 bases, and 18 bases lay in between.

The rearrangement joins TRBV25-1 to TRBJ2-2; a weak D match, TRBD1 (6 bases). This CDR3 has 13 residues. V lost 6 bases and J lost 5, with 10 bases in between. Germline V gives CDR1 MGHDK, CDR2 SYGVNS. This CDR3 is CASRQQGTGELFF. The CDR3 DNA sequence: TGTGCCAGCAGGCAACAGGGTACCGGGGAGCTGTTTTTT.

This clonotype showed up just a few times. At one end the junction does not follow the germline gene, possibly because of a read error. V usage is TRBV13 and J usage is TRBJ2-1, with 11 nucleotides matching TRBD2. This CDR3 contains 22 residues. CDR1 and CDR2 from the germline V gene are PRHDT and FYEKMQ (reference sequence). In DNA form, the CDR3 reads TGTGCCAGCAGTTTAGGTCAGGGGGCGAGGCTAGCGGGAGGTGAGAACTACAATGAGCAGTTCTTC. Translating it yields CASSLGQGARLAGGENYNEQFF.

This clonotype occurred a few times. The rearrangement links TRBV12-5 to TRBJ2-3; D possibly corresponds to TRBD2 (6 bases). Per germline, CDR1 LGHNT and CDR2 FRNRAP. Trimming removed 4 bases at V and 4 bases at J, with 9 bases between. This CDR3 comprises 13 residues. The CDR3 loop reads CASGSGLPDTQYF. For the CDR3, the DNA is TGTGCTAGTGGTTCGGGACTCCCAGATACGCAGTATTTT.

There are a few counts of this clonotype. The V gene is TRBV10-2, the J gene TRBJ1-5, with 9 bases lining up with TRBD1. Germline V lookup: CDR1 WSHSY, CDR2 SAAADI. V lost 5 bases and J lost 3; bases outside the gene matches: 5. CDR3 length: 15 amino acids. Here the CDR3 reads CASSQRQGVNQPQHF. The CDR3 DNA reads as TGCGCCAGCAGTCAAAGACAGGGGGTCAATCAGCCCCAGCATTTT.

This clonotype occurred a few times. The chain links TRBV11-2 to TRBJ2-5, with TRBD2 matching over 7 bases. Germline CDR1 and CDR2: SGHAT and FQNNGV. CDR3 length equals 15 residues. Trimming at V came to 6 bases and at J to 4 bases, leaving 11 bases not matched to a gene. The CDR3, as DNA: TGTGCCAGCAGAGGGATTCGGGGGGAGGGAGAGACCCAGTACTTC. It is translated as CASRGIRGEGETQYF.

The J gene is TRBJ2-5, the V gene TRBV5-1; no reliable D call. The germline V gene has CDR1 SGHRS and CDR2 YFSETQ. The CDR3 extends over 15 amino acids. V lost 4 bases and J 2 bases, leaving 15 bases between the germline ends. DNA of the CDR3: TGCGCCAGCAGCATAACCGGACGAGCACAAGAGACCCAGTACTTC. Protein: CASSITGRAQETQYF.

The chain employs TRBV6-1 and TRBJ2-1, with 10 bases identical to TRBD2. In germline, CDR1 is MNHNS, CDR2 SASEGT. The V gene end was trimmed by 1 base and the J gene end by 9 bases; junction bases not matched to a gene: 12. The CDR3 has 17 residues. CDR3 residues: CASSEGHPAGGLGEQFF. In DNA form, the CDR3 reads TGTGCCAGCAGTGAAGGACACCCAGCGGGGGGGCTGGGTGAGCAGTTCTTC.

This clonotype was picked up many times. The gene calls are TRBV12-3 or TRBV12-4 and TRBJ1-1; D gene unclear. This CDR3 contains 13 residues. The V end was cut by 2 bases, the J end by 4 bases, with 8 bases between. The CDR3 spells CASSLYLSTEAFF. CDR3 DNA sequence: TGTGCCAGCAGTTTATACCTCTCCACTGAAGCTTTCTTT.

This clonotype was detected only a few times. V gene TRBV2 combines with J gene TRBJ2-2, with 9 bases matching TRBD2. CDR3 length equals 15 residues. From germline, CDR1 is SNHLY and CDR2 FYNNEI. V shed 8 bases and J 4 bases; nucleotides not matched to a gene: 8. The CDR3 here is CASAGLRGGTGELFF. In DNA, the CDR3 is TGTGCCAGCGCGGGTTTGCGGGGGGGCACCGGGGAGCTGTTTTTT.

This clonotype appeared a few times. The chain combines TRBV21-1 with TRBJ2-1; TRBD2 reflects the table's D call only, with no check against the DNA. TRBV21-1 is a recognized pseudogene. This CDR3 has 15 residues. The CDR3 nucleotides are TGTGCCAGCAGCAAAGTACGGCGCCCTCCCCATGAGCAGTTCTTC. Translating it yields CASSKVRRPPHEQFF.

The table lists this clonotype with a few counts. This rearrangement joins TRBV29-1 to TRBJ2-5, with 7 bases matching TRBD1. From germline, CDR1 is SQVTM and CDR2 ANQGSEA. Trimming at V came to 6 bases and at J to 3 bases, leaving 4 bases not matched to a gene. The CDR3 is made up of 12 amino acids. CDR3 sequence reads: CSVGTVKETQYF. The CDR3 nucleotides read TGCAGCGTCGGGACAGTTAAAGAGACCCAGTACTTC.

The chain recombines TRBV15 with TRBJ1-2, with D perhaps TRBD1 (6 bases). This CDR3 has 14 amino acids. The V end lost 0 bases, the J end lost 5 bases, and 10 bases lay between the germline ends. CDR1 and CDR2 from the germline V gene are LNHNV and YYDKDF (reference sequence). In nucleotides, the CDR3 is TGTGCCACCAGCAGAGATTTAGGGGGGTATGGCTACACCTTC. This encodes CATSRDLGGYGYTF.

This clonotype was observed a few times. V is TRBV5-1 and J is TRBJ1-6; possibly TRBD1 for D (5 bases). Per germline, CDR1 SGHRS and CDR2 YFSETQ. CDR3 length: 14 amino acids. The ends were cut back, 7 bases at V and 6 bases at J, with 14 bases in the middle. CDR3 sequence reads: CASSLGVANSPLHF. DNA of the CDR3: TGCGCCAGCTCATTAGGGGTAGCTAATTCACCCCTCCACTTT.

This clonotype was seen only once. The chain couples TRBV3-1 to TRBJ2-7, with 7 bases matching TRBD1. Trimming at V came to 3 bases and at J to 6 bases, leaving 8 bases not matched to a gene. There are 14 residues in the CDR3. Germline V gene data show CDR1 as LGHDT and CDR2 as YNNKEL (reference sequence). The CDR3 loop is CASSHPGQILEQYF. The CDR3 DNA sequence: TGTGCCAGCAGCCACCCGGGACAGATCCTCGAGCAGTACTTC.

V is TRBV6-5 and J is TRBJ2-7; D may be TRBD2 (5 bases). V was shortened by 6 bases and J by 3 bases, with 9 bases between the two germline ends. Germline values: CDR1 MNHEY, CDR2 SVGAGI. The CDR3 runs to 12 residues. The CDR3 sequence is CASSSEGYEQYF. CDR3 sequence (DNA): TGTGCCAGCAGCTCCGAGGGCTACGAGCAGTACTTC.

This chain links TRBV12-3 or TRBV12-4 with TRBJ2-1; 10 nucleotides align to TRBD1. V gave up 3 bases and J gave up 9 bases; unmatched junction bases: 8. This CDR3 region has 15 residues. CDR3: CASSLRPGQGCEQFF. In nucleotides, the CDR3 is TGTGCCAGCAGTTTGCGTCCGGGACAGGGGTGTGAGCAGTTCTTC.